This TCR beta chain was obtained from a study of PD-L1 blockade in urothelial cancer. Study details: Males with bladder-origin urothelial cancer constituted about 85% of the roughly 29 patients. Chemotherapy regimens numbering 0 to 3 had been given to patients. Findings and caveats of the study: Tumor-linked clones in blood grew more by 3 weeks in durable-benefit patients.

Time point given: pretreatment peripheral blood. Details on this clone: Its matching antigen is unknown.

Synthetic TCR analog templates were added to each PCR reaction. Profiling relied on immunoSEQ multiplex PCR, and the TCRdb table lists in-frame clones only, not all of them. The table lists approximately 47,000 clones, 82% of them singletons, with 1.5% to 2% in the top ten. The sequencing used PBMCs, collected around atezolizumab (anti-PD-L1) treatment. This clonotype was sampled from a middle-aged man with urothelial cancer.

This CDR3 reads CASSGGENSYNEQFF. The CDR3, as DNA: TGCGCCAGCAGCGGGGGGGAAAACTCCTACAATGAGCAGTTCTTC. The chain links TRBV5-1 to TRBJ2-1, with 7 bases matching TRBD2. Unmatched junction bases numbered 4, after V lost 4 bases and J lost 0 bases. There are 15 residues in the CDR3. Germline lookup yields CDR1 SGHRS and CDR2 YFSETQ.